Sequencing of this T cell receptor beta chain was carried out in a study of T cells in narcolepsy. The overall study: Enrolled donors included narcolepsy type 1 or type 2 patients and healthy controls. General study results and limits: HCRT-specific and TRIB2-specific autoreactive clonotypes appeared among same-patient CSF and blood CD4+ clonotypes. Blood of same and different patients, but not healthy controls, reportedly held recurring autoreactive clonotypes.

Note on this clone: Its cognate antigen is unknown.

TCRdb keeps only in-frame clones here, not all; method: immunoSEQ multiplex PCR. The table shows approximately 25,000 clones, with 70% to 85% occurring only once. This receptor was identified in a human donor with narcolepsy. Source material: CD45RA- memory CD4+ T cells from PBMCs.

This CDR3 is CAISLTEANTEAFF. The CDR3, as DNA: TGTGCCATCAGCTTGACAGAAGCTAACACTGAAGCTTTCTTT. This chain joins TRBV10-3 and TRBJ1-1; D perhaps matches TRBD1 (5 bases). V was clipped by 6 bases and J by 2 bases, with 13 bases between them. Germline assignment: CDR1 ENHRY and CDR2 SYGVKD. The CDR3 has 14 residues.